Below, 11 T cell receptor beta chains from the same sample are listed, as sequenced in a study of T cell changes during pregnancy in multiple sclerosis. Profiled with immunoSEQ multiplex PCR; TCRdb holds only in-frame clones, not every one. The data hold about 75,000 clones, with roughly 90% observed a single time. The specimen comprised peripheral blood, sampled in the first trimester of pregnancy. These receptors all stem from a female donor in good health, enrolled as a control in a pregnancy study.

The J gene is TRBJ1-1, the V gene TRBV18, with 7 bases identical to TRBD1. Germline V CDR1 and CDR2: KGHSH, LQKENI. With 2 bases clipped from V and 6 bases from J, the junction kept 12 bases outside the gene matches. This CDR3 is built from 16 residues. The CDR3 sequence is CASSPGDREGGAEAFF. CDR3 sequence (DNA): TGTGCCAGCTCACCAGGAGACAGGGAAGGAGGTGCTGAAGCTTTCTTT.

The chain combines TRBV10-3 with TRBJ2-1; TRBD1 matches at 8 bases. Unmatched junction bases numbered 8, after V lost 0 bases and J lost 4 bases. The CDR3 is 17 residues long. CDR1 is ENHRY, CDR2 SYGVKD, per germline. CDR3 nucleotide sequence: TGTGCCATCAGTGAGTCGGGCAGGGGGCTAGTATACAATGAGCAGTTCTTC. Translation gives CAISESGRGLVYNEQFF.

The rearrangement joins TRBV18 to TRBJ2-1; TRBD2 matches 11 bases. Trimming removed 3 bases from V and 9 bases from J; junction bases left unmatched: 10. Germline V gene sequence: CDR1 KGHSH, CDR2 LQKENI. CDR3 size: 16 residues. CDR3 sequence (DNA): TGTGCCAGCTCACCGCCGGGACTAGCGGCTCCCGGTGAGCAGTTCTTC. Its protein is CASSPPGLAAPGEQFF.

V is TRBV7-2 and J is TRBJ1-6; 7 nucleotides line up with TRBD1. Germline V gene data show CDR1 as SGHTA and CDR2 as FQGNSA. The ends lost 2 bases at V and 6 bases at J; junction bases unmatched: 4. The CDR3 covers 15 residues. The CDR3 region has the DNA TGTGCCAGCAGCTTAATGGGGACAGCTAATTCACCCCTCCACTTT. Residues: CASSLMGTANSPLHF.

The chain combines TRBV19 with TRBJ1-1; D remains unclear. V lost 1 base, J lost 1 base, and 13 bases lay in between. This CDR3 contains 16 residues. The germline gives CDR1 LNHDA, CDR2 SQIVND (reference sequence). The CDR3 nucleotides read TGTGCCAGTAGTATAGCCGGCTCAACGGGGAACACTGAAGCTTTCTTT. Its translation is CASSIAGSTGNTEAFF.

The chain has TRBV5-1 and TRBJ2-7; 9 bases are shared with TRBD1. The length of the CDR3 is 15 residues. V lost 2 bases to trimming and J lost 2 bases; unmatched junction nucleotides: 5. The V gene's germline CDR1 is SGHRS and CDR2 YFSETQ. CDR3: CASSFSGQGAYEQYF. In DNA, the CDR3 is TGCGCCAGCAGCTTTTCGGGACAGGGAGCCTACGAGCAGTACTTC.

This clone was seen a few times. The V and J genes are TRBV21-1 and TRBJ2-3; TRBD2 reflects the table's D call only, with no check against the DNA. TRBV21-1 is a pseudogene. The CDR3 spans 19 residues. This CDR3 reads CASSKEGGLAGPAAYTQYF. As DNA, the CDR3 is TGTGCCAGCAGCAAAGAGGGGGGGCTAGCGGGGCCCGCCGCGTATACGCAGTATTTT.

The chain joins TRBV5-5 to TRBJ1-5, with D hard to call. The CDR3 runs 16 residues. V lost 0 bases to trimming and J lost 2 bases, with 12 bases between them. Germline loops: CDR1 SGHKS, CDR2 YYEKEE (reference sequence). The CDR3 protein is CASSLGAWGGNQPQHF. CDR3 sequence (DNA): TGTGCCAGCAGCTTGGGGGCGTGGGGAGGCAATCAGCCCCAGCATTTT.

CDR3 bases: TGCGCCAGCAGCTTGATTATAGGGGGCTCCTACAATGAGCAGTTCTTC. Amino acid sequence: CASSLIIGGSYNEQFF. This chain links TRBV5-1 with TRBJ2-1; TRBD1 might be the D (6 bases). The ends were cut back, 1 base at V and 0 bases at J, with 11 bases in the middle. CDR3 length equals 16 residues. From germline, CDR1 is SGHRS and CDR2 YFSETQ.

This rearrangement joins TRBV4-1 to TRBJ2-1; TRBD1 aligns across 10 bases. Germline loops: CDR1 MGHRA, CDR2 YSYEKL. The CDR3 is 14 amino acids. Trimming removed 8 bases from V and 9 bases from J; junction bases left unmatched: 10. CDR3 in DNA: TGCGCCAGCCTGAGACAGGGGGCGGACGGTGAGCAGTTCTTC. Encoded protein: CASLRQGADGEQFF.

The CDR3: CASSEQENTEAFF. The CDR3 DNA reads TGTGCCAGCAGTGAACAGGAGAACACTGAAGCTTTCTTT. The V call is TRBV6-1, the J call TRBJ1-1; D not certain. The V end lost 2 bases, the J end lost 1 base, and 5 bases lay between the germline ends. The CDR3 totals 13 residues. CDR1 is MNHNS and CDR2 is SASEGT in the germline V gene.